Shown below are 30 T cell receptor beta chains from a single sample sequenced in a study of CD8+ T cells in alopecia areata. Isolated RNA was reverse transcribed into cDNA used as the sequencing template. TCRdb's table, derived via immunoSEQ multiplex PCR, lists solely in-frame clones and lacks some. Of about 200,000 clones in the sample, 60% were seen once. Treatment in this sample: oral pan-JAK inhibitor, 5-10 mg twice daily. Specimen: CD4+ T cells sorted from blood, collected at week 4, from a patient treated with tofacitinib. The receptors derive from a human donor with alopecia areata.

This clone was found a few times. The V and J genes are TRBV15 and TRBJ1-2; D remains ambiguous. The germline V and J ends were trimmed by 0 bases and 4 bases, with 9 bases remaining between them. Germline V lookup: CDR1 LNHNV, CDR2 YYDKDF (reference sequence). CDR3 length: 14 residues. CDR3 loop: CATSRDPGFYGYTF. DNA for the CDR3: TGTGCCACCAGCAGAGATCCGGGGTTCTATGGCTACACCTTC.

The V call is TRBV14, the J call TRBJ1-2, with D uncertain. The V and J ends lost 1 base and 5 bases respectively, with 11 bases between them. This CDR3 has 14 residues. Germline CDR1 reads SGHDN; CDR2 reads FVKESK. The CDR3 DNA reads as TGTGCCAGCAGCCAAGGAGGCGGCCGGTATGGCTACACCTTC. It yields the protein CASSQGGGRYGYTF. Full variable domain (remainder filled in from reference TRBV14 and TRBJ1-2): EAGVTQFPSHSVIEKGQTVTLRCDPISGHDNLYWYRRVMGKEIKFLLHFVKESKQDESGMPNNRFLAERTGGTYSTLKVQPAELEDSGVYFCASSQGGGRYGYTFGSGTRLTVV.

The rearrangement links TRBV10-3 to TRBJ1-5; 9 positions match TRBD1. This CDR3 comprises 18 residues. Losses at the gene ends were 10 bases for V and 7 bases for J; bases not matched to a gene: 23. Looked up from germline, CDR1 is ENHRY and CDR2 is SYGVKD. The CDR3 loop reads CASRGPGQGFIRSQPQHF. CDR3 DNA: TGTGCCAGCAGGGGACCGGGACAGGGCTTCATCCGCTCCCAGCCCCAGCATTTT.

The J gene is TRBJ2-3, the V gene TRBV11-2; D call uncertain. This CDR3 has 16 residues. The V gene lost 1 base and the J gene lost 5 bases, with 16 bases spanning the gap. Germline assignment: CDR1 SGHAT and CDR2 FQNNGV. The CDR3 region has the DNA TGTGCCAGCAGCTTAGGGCAGGTGCCCTCGGGAGATACGCAGTATTTT. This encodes CASSLGQVPSGDTQYF.

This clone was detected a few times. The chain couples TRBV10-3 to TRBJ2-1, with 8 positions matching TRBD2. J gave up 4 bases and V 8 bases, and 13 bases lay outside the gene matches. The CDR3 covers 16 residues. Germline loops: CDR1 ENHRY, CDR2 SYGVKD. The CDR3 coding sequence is TGTGCCATCTCGGGTTTCGGGACTAGGGAGTACAATGAGCAGTTCTTC. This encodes CAISGFGTREYNEQFF.

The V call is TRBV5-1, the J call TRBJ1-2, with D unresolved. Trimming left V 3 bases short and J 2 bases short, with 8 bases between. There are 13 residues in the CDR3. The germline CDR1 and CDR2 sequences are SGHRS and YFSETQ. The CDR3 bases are TGCGCCAGCAGCTCGCACATAAACTATGGCTACACCTTC. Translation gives CASSSHINYGYTF.

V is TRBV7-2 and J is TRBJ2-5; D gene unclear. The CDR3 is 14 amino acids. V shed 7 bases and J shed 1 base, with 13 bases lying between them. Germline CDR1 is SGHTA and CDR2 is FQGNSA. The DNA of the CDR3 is TGTGCCAGCACCCTTAGATCCCCCCAAGAGACCCAGTACTTC. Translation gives CASTLRSPQETQYF. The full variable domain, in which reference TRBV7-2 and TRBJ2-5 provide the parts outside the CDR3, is GAGVSQSPSNKVTEKGKDVELRCDPISGHTALYWYRQSLGQGLEFLIYFQGNSAPDKSGLPSDRFSAERTGGSVSTLTIQRTQQEDSAVYLCASTLRSPQETQYFGPGTRLLVL.

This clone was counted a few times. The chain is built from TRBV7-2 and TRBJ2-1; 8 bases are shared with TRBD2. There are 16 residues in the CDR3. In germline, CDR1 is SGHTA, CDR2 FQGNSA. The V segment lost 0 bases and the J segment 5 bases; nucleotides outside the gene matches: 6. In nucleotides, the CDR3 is TGTGCCAGCAGCTTAGCGGGGACTAGAGTAAACAATGAGCAGTTCTTC. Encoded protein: CASSLAGTRVNNEQFF.

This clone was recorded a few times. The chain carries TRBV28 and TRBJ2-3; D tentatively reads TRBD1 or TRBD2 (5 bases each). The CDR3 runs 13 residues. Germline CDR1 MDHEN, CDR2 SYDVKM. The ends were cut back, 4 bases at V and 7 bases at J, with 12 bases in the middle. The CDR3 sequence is CASSSSGTYTQYF. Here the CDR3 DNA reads TGTGCCAGCAGTTCATCCGGGACCTATACGCAGTATTTT.

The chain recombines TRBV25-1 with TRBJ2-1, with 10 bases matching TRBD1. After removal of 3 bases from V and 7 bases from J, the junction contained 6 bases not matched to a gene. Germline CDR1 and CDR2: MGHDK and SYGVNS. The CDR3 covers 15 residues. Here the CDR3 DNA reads TGTGCCAGCAGTGACGGGGACAGGGGAGGTAATGAGCAGTTCTTC. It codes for CASSDGDRGGNEQFF.

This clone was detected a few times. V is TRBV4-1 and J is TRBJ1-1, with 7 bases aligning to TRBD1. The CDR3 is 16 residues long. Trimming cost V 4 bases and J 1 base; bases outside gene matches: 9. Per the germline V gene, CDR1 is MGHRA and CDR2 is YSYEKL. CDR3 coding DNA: TGCGCCAGCAGCCGCTCACTTTACAGGGGGAACACTGAAGCTTTCTTT. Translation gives CASSRSLYRGNTEAFF.

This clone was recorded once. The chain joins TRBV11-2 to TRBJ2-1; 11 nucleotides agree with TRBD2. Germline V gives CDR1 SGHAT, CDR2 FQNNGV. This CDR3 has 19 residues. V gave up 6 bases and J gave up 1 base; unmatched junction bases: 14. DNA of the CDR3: TGTGCCAGCAGTCAAACCGGGACTAGCGGTTTGTCATCCTACAATGAGCAGTTCTTC. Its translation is CASSQTGTSGLSSYNEQFF.

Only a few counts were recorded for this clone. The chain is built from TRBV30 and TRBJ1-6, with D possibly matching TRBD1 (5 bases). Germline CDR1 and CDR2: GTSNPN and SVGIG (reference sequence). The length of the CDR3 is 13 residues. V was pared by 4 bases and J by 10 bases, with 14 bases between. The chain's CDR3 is CAWTDQGVSPLHF. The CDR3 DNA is TGTGCCTGGACCGACCAGGGAGTCTCACCCCTCCACTTT.

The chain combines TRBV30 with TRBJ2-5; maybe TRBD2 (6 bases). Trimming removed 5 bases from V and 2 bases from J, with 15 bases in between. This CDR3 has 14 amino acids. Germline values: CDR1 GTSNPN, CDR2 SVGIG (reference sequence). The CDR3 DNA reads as TGTGCCTGGGGACCGGGACTTACACAAGAGACCCAGTACTTC. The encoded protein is CAWGPGLTQETQYF.

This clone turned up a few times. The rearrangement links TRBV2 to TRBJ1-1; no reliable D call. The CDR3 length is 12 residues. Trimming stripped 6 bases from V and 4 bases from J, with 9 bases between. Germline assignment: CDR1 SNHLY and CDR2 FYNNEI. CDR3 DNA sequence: TGTGCCAGCAGGGTGGAGAGCACTGAAGCTTTCTTT. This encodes CASRVESTEAFF.

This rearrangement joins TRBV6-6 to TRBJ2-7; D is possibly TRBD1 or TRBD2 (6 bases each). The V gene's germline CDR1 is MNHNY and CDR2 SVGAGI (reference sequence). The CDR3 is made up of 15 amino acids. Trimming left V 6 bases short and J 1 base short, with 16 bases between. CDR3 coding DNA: TGTGCCAGCAGCTCCTCGCAGGGGAGGTCCTACGAGCAGTACTTC. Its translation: CASSSSQGRSYEQYF.

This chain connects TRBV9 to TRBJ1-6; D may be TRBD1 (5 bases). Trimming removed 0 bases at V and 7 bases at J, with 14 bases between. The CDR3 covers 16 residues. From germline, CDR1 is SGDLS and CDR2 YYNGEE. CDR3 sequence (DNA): TGTGCCAGCAGCGTAGGCCCCCCAGGGCAGAATTCACCCCTCCACTTT. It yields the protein CASSVGPPGQNSPLHF.

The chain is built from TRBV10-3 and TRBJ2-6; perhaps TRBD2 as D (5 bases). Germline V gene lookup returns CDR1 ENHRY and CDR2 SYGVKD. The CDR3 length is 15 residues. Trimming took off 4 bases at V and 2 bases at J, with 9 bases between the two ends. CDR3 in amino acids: CAISGGPPGANVLTF. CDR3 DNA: TGTGCCATCAGTGGAGGGCCCCCTGGGGCCAACGTCCTGACTTTC.

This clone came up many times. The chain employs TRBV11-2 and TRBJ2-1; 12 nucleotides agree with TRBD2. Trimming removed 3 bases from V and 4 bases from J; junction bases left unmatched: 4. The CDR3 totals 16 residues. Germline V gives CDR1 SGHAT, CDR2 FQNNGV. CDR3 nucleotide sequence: TGTGCCAGCAGCTTCCGACTAGCGGGGGTTTACAATGAGCAGTTCTTC. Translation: CASSFRLAGVYNEQFF.

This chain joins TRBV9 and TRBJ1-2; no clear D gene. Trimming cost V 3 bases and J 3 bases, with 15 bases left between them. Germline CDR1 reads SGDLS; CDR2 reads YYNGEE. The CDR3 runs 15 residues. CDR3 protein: CASSARGFGDYGYTF. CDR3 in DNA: TGTGCCAGCAGCGCGAGAGGGTTCGGGGACTATGGCTACACCTTC.

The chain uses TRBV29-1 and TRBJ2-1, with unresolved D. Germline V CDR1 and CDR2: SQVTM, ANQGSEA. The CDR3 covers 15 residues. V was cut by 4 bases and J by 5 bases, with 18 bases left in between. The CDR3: CSVVEKGFRDNEQFF. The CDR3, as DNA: TGCAGCGTTGTCGAGAAAGGTTTTAGGGACAATGAGCAGTTCTTC.

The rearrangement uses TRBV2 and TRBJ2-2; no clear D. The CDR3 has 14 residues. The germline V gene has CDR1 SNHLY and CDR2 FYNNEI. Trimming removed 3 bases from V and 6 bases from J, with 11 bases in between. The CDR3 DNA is TGTGCCAGCAGTGAGAAGGTGCTCTCCGGGGAGCTGTTTTTT. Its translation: CASSEKVLSGELFF.

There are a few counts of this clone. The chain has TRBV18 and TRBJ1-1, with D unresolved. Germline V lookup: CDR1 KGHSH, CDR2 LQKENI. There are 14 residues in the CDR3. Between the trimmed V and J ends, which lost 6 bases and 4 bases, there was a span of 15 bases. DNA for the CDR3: TGTGCCAGCTCGCCCCAGGAAGACCCCACTGAAGCTTTCTTT. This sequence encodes CASSPQEDPTEAFF.

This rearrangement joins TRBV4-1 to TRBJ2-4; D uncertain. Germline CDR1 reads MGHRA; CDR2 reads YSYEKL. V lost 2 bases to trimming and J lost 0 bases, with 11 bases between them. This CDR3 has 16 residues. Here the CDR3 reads CASSQFTTLAKNIQYF. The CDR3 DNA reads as TGCGCCAGCAGCCAATTCACAACGCTAGCCAAAAACATTCAGTACTTC.

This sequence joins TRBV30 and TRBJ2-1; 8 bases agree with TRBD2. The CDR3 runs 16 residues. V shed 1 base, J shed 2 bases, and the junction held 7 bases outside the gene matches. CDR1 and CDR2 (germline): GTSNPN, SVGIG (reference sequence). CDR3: CAWSATGGQAYNEQFF. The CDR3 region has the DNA TGTGCCTGGAGTGCAACGGGGGGGCAGGCCTACAATGAGCAGTTCTTC.

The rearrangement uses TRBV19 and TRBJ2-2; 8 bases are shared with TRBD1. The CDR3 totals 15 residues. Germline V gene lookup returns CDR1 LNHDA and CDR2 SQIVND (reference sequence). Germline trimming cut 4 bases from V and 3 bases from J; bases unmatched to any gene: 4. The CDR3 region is CASSNQGADTGELFF. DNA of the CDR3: TGTGCCAGTAGTAATCAGGGGGCGGACACCGGGGAGCTGTTTTTT. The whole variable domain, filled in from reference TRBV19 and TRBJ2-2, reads DGGITQSPKYLFRKEGQNVTLSCEQNLNHDAMYWYRQDPGQGLRLIYYSQIVNDFQKGDIAEGYSVSREKKESFPLTVTSAQKNPTAFYLCASSNQGADTGELFFGEGSRLTVL.

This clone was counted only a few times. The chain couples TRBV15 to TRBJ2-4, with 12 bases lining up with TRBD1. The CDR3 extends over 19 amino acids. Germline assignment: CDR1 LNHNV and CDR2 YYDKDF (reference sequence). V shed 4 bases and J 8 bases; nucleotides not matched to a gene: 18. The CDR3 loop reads CATSIPFPGQGARWDIQYF. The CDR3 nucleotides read TGTGCCACCAGCATACCCTTCCCGGGACAGGGGGCACGGTGGGACATTCAGTACTTC.

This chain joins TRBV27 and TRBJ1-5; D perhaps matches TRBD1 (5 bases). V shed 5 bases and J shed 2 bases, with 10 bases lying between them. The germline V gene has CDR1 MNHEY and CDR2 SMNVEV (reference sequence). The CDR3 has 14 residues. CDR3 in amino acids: CASSLSRGNQPQHF. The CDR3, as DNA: TGTGCCAGCAGTCTAAGCAGGGGCAATCAGCCCCAGCATTTT.

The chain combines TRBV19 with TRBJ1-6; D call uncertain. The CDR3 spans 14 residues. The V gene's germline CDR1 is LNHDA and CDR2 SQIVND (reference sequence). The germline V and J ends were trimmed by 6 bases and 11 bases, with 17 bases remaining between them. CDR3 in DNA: TGTGCCAGTAGCGAGCCGGGAATATCAACACCCCTCCACTTT. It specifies CASSEPGISTPLHF.

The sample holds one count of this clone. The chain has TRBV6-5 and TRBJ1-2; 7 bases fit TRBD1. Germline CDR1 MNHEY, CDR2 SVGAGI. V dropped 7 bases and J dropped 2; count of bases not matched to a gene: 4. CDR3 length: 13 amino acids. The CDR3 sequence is CASTRTGNYGYTF. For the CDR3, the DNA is TGTGCCAGCACCCGGACAGGCAACTATGGCTACACCTTC.